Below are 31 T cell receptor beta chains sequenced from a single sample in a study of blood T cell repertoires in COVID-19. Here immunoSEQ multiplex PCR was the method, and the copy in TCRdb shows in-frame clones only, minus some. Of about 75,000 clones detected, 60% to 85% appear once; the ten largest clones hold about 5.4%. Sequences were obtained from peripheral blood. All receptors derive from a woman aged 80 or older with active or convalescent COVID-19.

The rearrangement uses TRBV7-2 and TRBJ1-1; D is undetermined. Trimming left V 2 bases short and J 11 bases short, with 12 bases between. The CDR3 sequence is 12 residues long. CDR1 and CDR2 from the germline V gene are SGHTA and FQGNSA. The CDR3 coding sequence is TGTGCCAGCAGCTTACTTCGGGTTGGGGCTTTCTTT. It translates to CASSLLRVGAFF.

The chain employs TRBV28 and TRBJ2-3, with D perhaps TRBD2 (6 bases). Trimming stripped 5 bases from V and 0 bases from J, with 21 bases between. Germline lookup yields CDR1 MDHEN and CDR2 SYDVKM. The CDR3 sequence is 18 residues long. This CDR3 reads CASSLQGPTAGSTDTQYF. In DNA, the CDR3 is TGTGCCAGCAGTCTTCAGGGCCCCACAGCGGGTAGCACAGATACGCAGTATTTT.

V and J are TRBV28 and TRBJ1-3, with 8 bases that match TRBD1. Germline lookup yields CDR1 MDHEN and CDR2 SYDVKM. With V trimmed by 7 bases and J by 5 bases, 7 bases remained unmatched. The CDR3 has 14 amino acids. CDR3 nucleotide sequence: TGTGCCAGCATTAAAGGACAGGGACGAAACACCATATATTTT. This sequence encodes CASIKGQGRNTIYF.

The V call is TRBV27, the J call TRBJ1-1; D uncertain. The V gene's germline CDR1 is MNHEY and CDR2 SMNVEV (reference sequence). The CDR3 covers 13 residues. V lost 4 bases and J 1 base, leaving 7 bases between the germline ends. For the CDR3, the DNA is TGTGCCAGCAGTTGGACTTGGAACACTGAAGCTTTCTTT. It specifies CASSWTWNTEAFF.

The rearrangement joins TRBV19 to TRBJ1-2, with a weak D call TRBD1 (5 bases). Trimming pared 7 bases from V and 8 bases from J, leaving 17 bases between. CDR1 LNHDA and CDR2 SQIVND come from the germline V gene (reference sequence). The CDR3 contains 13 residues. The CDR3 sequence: CASTLGQGGGYTF. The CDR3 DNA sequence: TGTGCCAGTACCCTGGGGCAGGGAGGCGGCTACACCTTC.

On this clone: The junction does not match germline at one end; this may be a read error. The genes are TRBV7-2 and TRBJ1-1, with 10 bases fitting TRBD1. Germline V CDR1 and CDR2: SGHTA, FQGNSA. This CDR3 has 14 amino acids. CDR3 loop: CASIRGQGNSEAFF. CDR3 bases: TGTGCCAGCATCAGGGGACAGGGGAACTCTGAAGCTTTCTTT.

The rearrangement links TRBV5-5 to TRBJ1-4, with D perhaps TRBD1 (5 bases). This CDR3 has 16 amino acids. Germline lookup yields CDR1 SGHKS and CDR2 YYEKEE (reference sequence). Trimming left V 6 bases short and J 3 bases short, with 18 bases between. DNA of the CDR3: TGTGCCAGCATCATTGGGGCGGGGAAGGCTAATGAAAAACTGTTTTTT. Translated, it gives CASIIGAGKANEKLFF.

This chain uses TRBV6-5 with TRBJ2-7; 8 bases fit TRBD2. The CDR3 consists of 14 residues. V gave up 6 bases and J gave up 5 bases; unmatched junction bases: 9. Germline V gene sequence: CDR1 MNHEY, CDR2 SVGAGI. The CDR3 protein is CASRPSGSPHEQYF. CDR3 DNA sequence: TGTGCCAGCAGACCAAGCGGGAGCCCCCACGAGCAGTACTTC.

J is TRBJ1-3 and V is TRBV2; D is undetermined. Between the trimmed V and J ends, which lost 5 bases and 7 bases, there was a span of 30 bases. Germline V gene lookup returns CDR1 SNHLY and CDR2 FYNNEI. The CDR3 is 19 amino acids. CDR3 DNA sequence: TGTGCCAGCAGTCTTACATCAATGGACCCTACGCCCGCGGGTAACACCATATATTTT. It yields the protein CASSLTSMDPTPAGNTIYF.

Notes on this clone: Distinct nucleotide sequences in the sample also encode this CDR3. The CDR3 coding sequence is TGTGCCAGCAGTTACTCTCTAGCAAACTACGAGCAGTACTTC. Translation: CASSYSLANYEQYF. This chain connects TRBV6-2 or TRBV6-3 to TRBJ2-7; perhaps TRBD2 as D (5 bases). Germline CDR1 is MNHEY and CDR2 is SVGEGT. The CDR3 is 14 residues long. V dropped 0 bases and J dropped 3 bases, with 9 bases sitting between them.

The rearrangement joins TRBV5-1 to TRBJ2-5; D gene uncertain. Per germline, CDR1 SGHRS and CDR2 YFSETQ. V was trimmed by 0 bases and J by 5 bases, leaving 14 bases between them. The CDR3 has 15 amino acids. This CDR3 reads CASSLDISSYETQYF. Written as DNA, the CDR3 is TGCGCCAGCAGCTTGGATATTAGTTCATATGAGACCCAGTACTTC. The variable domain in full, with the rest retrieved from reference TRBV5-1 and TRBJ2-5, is KAGVTQTPRYLIKTRGQQVTLSCSPISGHRSVSWYQQTPGQGLQFLFEYFSETQRNKGNFPGRFSGRQFSNSRSEMNVSTLELGDSALYLCASSLDISSYETQYFGPGTRLLVL.

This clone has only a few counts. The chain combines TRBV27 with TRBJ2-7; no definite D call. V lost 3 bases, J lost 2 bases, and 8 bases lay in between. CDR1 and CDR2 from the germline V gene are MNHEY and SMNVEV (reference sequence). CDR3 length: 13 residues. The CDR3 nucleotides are TGTGCCAGCAGTTTCCTTCCTCCCTACGAGCAGTACTTC. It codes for CASSFLPPYEQYF.

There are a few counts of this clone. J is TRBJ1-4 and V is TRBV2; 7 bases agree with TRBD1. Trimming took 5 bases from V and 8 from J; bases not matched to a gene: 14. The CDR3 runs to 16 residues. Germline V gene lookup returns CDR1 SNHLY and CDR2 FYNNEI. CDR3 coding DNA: TGTGCCAGCAGTACCACTCCGACAGGGCCAGGGGAAAAACTGTTTTTT. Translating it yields CASSTTPTGPGEKLFF.

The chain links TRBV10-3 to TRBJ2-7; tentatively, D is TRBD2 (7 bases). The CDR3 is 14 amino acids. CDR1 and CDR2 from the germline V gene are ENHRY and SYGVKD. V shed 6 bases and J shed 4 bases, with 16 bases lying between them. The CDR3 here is CAIREGGRNYEQYF. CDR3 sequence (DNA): TGTGCCATCAGGGAGGGGGGGAGGAATTACGAGCAGTACTTC.

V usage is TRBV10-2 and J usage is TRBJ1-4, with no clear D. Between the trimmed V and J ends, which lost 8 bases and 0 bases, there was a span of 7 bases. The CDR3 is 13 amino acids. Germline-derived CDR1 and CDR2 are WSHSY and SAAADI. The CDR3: CASRVATNEKLFF. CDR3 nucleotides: TGCGCCAGCCGCGTGGCAACTAATGAAAAACTGTTTTTT.

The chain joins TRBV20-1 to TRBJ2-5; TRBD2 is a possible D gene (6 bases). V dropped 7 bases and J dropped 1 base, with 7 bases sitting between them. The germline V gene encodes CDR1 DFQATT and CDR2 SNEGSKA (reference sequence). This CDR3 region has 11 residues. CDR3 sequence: CSVTSQETQYF. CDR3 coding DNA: TGCAGTGTGACTAGCCAAGAGACCCAGTACTTC.

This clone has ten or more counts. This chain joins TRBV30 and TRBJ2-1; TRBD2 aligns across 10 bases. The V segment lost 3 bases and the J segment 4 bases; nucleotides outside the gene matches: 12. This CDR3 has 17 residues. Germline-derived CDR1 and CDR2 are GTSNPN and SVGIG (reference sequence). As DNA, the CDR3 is TGTGCCTGGAGCCATACTAGCGGGATCCCCCATTACAATGAGCAGTTCTTC. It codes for CAWSHTSGIPHYNEQFF.

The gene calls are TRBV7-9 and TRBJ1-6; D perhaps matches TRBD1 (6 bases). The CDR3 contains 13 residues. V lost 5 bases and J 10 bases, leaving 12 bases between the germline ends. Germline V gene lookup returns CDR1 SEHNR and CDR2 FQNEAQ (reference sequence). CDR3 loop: CASSTYRDSPLHF. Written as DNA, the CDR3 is TGTGCCAGCAGCACCTACAGGGACTCACCCCTCCACTTT.

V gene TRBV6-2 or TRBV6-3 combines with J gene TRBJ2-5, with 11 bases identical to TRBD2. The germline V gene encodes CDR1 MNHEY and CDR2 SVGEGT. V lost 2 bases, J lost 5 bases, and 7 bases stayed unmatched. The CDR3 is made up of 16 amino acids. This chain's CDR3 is CASSYRGLAAFETQYF. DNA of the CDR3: TGTGCCAGCAGTTACAGGGGACTAGCGGCTTTCGAGACCCAGTACTTC.

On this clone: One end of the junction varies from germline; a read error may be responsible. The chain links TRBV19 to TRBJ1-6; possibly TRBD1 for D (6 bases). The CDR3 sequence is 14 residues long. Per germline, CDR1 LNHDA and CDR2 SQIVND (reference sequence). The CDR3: CVSSYDRYNSPLHF. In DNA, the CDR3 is TGTGTCAGTAGTTACGACAGGTATAATTCACCCCTCCACTTT.

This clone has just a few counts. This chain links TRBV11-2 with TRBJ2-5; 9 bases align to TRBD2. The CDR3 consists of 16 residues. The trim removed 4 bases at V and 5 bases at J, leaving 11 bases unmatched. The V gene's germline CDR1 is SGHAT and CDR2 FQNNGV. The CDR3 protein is CASSSKRGVAWETQYF. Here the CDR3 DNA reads TGTGCCAGCAGCTCCAAGCGGGGGGTTGCTTGGGAGACCCAGTACTTC.

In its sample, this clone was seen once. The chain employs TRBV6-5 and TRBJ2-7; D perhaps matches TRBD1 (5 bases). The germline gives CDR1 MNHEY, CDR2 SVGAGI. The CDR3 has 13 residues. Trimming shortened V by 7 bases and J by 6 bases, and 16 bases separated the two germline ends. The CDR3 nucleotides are TGTGCCAGCACAGGGTTGGATACCTTCGAGCAGTACTTC. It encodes CASTGLDTFEQYF.

CDR3 protein: CASSPSWTGSGELFF. The CDR3 DNA is TGTGCCAGCAGCCCAAGCTGGACAGGGTCCGGGGAGCTGTTTTTT. This sequence joins TRBV25-1 and TRBJ2-2; 8 bases map to TRBD1. The CDR3 is 15 residues long. V was clipped by 6 bases and J by 6 bases; unmatched bases: 9. Germline V gene lookup returns CDR1 MGHDK and CDR2 SYGVNS.

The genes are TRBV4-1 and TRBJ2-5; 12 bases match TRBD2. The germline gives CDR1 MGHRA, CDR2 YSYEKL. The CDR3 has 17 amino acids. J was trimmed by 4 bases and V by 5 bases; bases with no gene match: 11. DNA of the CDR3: TGCGCCAGCAGCTTTCGGACTAGCGGGGCGGGTTTAGAGACCCAGTACTTC. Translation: CASSFRTSGAGLETQYF.

CDR3 nucleotide sequence: TGTGCCAGCAGTTTACGGGACAGGGTAGCTGAAGCTTTCTTT. It specifies CASSLRDRVAEAFF. This sequence joins TRBV27 and TRBJ1-1; 9 nucleotides line up with TRBD1. Germline lookup yields CDR1 MNHEY and CDR2 SMNVEV (reference sequence). The trim removed 2 bases at V and 6 bases at J, leaving 4 bases unmatched. The CDR3 has 14 residues.

CDR3 region: CAWSEGQLNEKLFF. DNA of the CDR3: TGTGCCTGGAGTGAGGGACAGCTTAATGAAAAACTGTTTTTT. The chain employs TRBV30 and TRBJ1-4; 7 bases agree with TRBD1. With 1 base clipped from V and 4 bases from J, the junction kept 3 bases outside the gene matches. This CDR3 is built from 14 residues. Germline CDR1 is GTSNPN and CDR2 is SVGIG (reference sequence).

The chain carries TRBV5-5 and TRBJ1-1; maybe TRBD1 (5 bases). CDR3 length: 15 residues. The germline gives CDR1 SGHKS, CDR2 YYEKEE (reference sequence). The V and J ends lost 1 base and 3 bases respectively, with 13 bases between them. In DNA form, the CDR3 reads TGTGCCAGCAGCTTGTGGGGGGGTTTGTACACTGAAGCTTTCTTT. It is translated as CASSLWGGLYTEAFF.

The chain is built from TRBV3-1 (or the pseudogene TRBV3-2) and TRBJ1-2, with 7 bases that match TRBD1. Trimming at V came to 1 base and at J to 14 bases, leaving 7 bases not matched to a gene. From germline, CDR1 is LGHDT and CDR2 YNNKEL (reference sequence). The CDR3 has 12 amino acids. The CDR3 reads CASSQVGQVGTF. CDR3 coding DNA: TGTGCCAGCAGCCAAGTAGGACAGGTTGGAACCTTC.

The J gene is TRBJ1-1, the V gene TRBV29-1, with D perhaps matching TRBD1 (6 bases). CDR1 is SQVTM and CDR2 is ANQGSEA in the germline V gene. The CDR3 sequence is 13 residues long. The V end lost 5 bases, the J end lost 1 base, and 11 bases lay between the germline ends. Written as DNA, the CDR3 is TGCAGCGTTTCGGGACAAGGGAACACTGAAGCTTTCTTT. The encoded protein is CSVSGQGNTEAFF.

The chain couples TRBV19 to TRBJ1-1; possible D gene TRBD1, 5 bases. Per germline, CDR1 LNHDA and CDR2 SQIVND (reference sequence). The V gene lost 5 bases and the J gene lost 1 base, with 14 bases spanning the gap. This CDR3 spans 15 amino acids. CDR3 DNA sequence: TGTGCCAGTAGTCCGGGACTCCGGCCGAACACTGAAGCTTTCTTT. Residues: CASSPGLRPNTEAFF.

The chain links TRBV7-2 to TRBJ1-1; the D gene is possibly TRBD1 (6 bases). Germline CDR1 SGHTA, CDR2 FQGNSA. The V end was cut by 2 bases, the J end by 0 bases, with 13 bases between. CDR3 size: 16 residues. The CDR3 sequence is CASSLYLGGVNTEAFF. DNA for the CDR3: TGTGCCAGCAGCTTATATCTAGGGGGAGTGAACACTGAAGCTTTCTTT.